This T cell receptor (beta chain) was documented in a study of CD8 T cells in ankylosing spondylitis. Study results and caveats: According to the report, clones linked to the disease were significantly enriched in matched synovial fluid samples taken from ankylosing spondylitis patients. Disease-linked clones proved CD8+ and comparatively uncommon in peripheral blood.

This clonotype was counted many times. Its target is unknown. The authors made TCR beta libraries by quantitative 5'-RACE with molecular barcodes. TCRdb recomputed calls from the 5' RACE reads with MiXCR, one row per CDR3 protein. The table records 250,000 to 350,000 distinct CDR3 sequences, roughly 20% of them present only once. The material sequenced was blood, either unsorted or a sorted T cell fraction (not recorded which). This sequence originates from a male donor with ankylosing spondylitis or in good health (not recorded which).

The CDR3 coding sequence is TGTGCCAGCAGTGAGGGATCAAGCGGGAGCGCCAATGAGCAGTTCTTC. Amino acids: CASSEGSSGSANEQFF. The genes are TRBV25-1 and TRBJ2-1; 8 bases fit TRBD2. The germline V gene encodes CDR1 MGHDK and CDR2 SYGVNS. The CDR3 totals 16 residues. With 3 bases clipped from V and 6 bases from J, the junction kept 10 bases outside the gene matches.